A selection of T cell receptor beta chains follows, all from one sample in a study of blood T cell repertoires in COVID-19. The table came from immunoSEQ multiplex PCR; TCRdb's copy has only in-frame clones and leaves some out. The data contain under 300,000 clones, around 87% of them seen just once; the ten biggest clones take up around 1.6%. Source material: PBMCs or T cells enriched from blood (not recorded which). These receptors were obtained from a woman in her fifties or sixties who had recovered from COVID-19. Both conserved end residues are trimmed from each CDR3.

length	V	J	CDR3
12	TRBV18	TRBJ2-3	ASSDRAGADTQY
12	TRBV7-6	TRBJ2-7	ASSLGTSSYEQY
12	TRBV5-6	TRBJ1-2	ASRRNRGPYGYT
12	TRBV29-1	TRBJ1-4	SAIGQGVNEKLF
13	TRBV7-6	TRBJ2-1	ASSSHLSSYNEQF
14	TRBV6-6	TRBJ2-5	ASSDWTSGSRETQY
12	TRBV21-1	TRBJ2-5	ASSLRQGQETQY
13	TRBV18	TRBJ2-3	ASSPRGLITDTQY
12	TRBV27	TRBJ1-3	ASSFTGLGNTIY
16	TRBV30	TRBJ1-1	AWSVGATGGGVNTEAF
12	TRBV7-9	TRBJ2-7	ASSNQGGVGEQY
15	TRBV28	TRBJ1-5	ASSFPRAGGGNQPQH
12	TRBV3-1/TRBV3-2	TRBJ2-7	ASSVRDRGYEQY
14	TRBV4-2	TRBJ2-6	ASSQDGGTGANVLT
13	TRBV27	TRBJ1-4	ASAPPGQLNEKLF
13	TRBV25-1	TRBJ1-4	ASSDPGTGLEKLF
15	TRBV5-1	TRBJ2-3	ASSLGVRQGLTDTQY
13	TRBV19	TRBJ2-1	ASSMGLAGGNEQF
14	TRBV5-6	TRBJ2-3	ASSLFERVGTDTQY
12	TRBV6-5	TRBJ1-6	ASSGQGRNSPLH
11	TRBV18	TRBJ2-7	ASSPLKGEEQY
14	TRBV2	TRBJ1-6	ASSVSSSSYNSPLH
11	TRBV6-2/TRBV6-3	TRBJ2-5	ASSFGEQETQY
15	TRBV5-1	TRBJ2-7	ASSSYPGTSGGYEQY
17	TRBV4-1	TRBJ2-3	ASSQASGLAGTSTDTQY
14	TRBV5-5	TRBJ1-4	ASSLAGGATNEKLF
10	TRBV12-3/TRBV12-4	TRBJ2-7	ASGTDTYEQY
14	TRBV5-1	TRBJ2-7	ASSLAPGQAPYEQY
12	TRBV19	TRBJ1-5	ATNREGNNQPQH
14	TRBV28	TRBJ1-4	ATSLLAVRRGEKLF
13	TRBV19	TRBJ1-2	ASSNGRSGLYGYT
13	TRBV5-4	TRBJ2-2	ASSKDRVGTGELF
13	TRBV28	TRBJ1-1	ASSLDGAMNTEAF
10	TRBV13	TRBJ2-5	ASSLRLGTQY
14	TRBV6-1	TRBJ2-1	ASSEARLAGGDEQF
13	TRBV2	TRBJ2-7	ASSPGVAGTYEQY
11	TRBV7-8	TRBJ1-1	ASSPTGVTEAF
10	TRBV3-1/TRBV3-2	TRBJ1-3	ASRGTGNTIY
12	TRBV5-6	TRBJ1-2	ASTLPRGNYGYT
14	TRBV11-3	TRBJ2-3	ASSLGLAGLTDTQY
13	TRBV11-3	TRBJ2-3	ASSLTGGWADTQY